The T cell receptor beta chain described here comes from a study of Graves' ophthalmopathy and Graves' hyperthyroidism. RNA transcripts yielded amplified TCR beta CDR3 regions. Second-round multiplex PCR came after first-round RT-PCR with HTBI primers. Via MiXCR, TCRdb re-called the multiplex PCR reads, giving one row per CDR3 protein. The repertoire holds about 700,000 distinct CDR3 sequences, with about 41% as singletons. Turning to this clonotype: A much larger clone sits a single nucleotide away, making a read error possible.

There are 15 residues in the CDR3. CDR1 SGHTA and CDR2 FQGNSA come from the germline V gene. Trimming took 4 bases from V and 8 from J, leaving 17 bases between them. The rearrangement links TRBV7-2 to TRBJ1-4; the D gene is possibly TRBD1 (6 bases). Input material: peripheral blood. This TCR came from an adult man with Graves' ophthalmopathy. The CDR3 nucleotides read TGTGCCAGCAGCTCAAAGGGACAAAGAGAAGAAAAACTGTTTTTT. Its protein is CASSSKGQREEKLFF.